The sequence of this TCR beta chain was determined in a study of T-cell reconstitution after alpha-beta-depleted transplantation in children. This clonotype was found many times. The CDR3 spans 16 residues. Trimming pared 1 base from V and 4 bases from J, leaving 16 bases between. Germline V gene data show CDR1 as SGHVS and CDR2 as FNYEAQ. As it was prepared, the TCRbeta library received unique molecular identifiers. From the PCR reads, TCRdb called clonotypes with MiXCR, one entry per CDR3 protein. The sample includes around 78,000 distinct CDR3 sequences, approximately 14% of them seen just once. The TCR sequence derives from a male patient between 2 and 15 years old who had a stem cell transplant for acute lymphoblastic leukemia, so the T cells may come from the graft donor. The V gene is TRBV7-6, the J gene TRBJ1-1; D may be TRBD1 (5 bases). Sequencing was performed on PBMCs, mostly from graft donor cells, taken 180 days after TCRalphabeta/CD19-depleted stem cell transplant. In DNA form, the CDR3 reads TGTGCCAGCAGCTTAGAATTAGGCGTTGGGGGCACTGAAGCTTTCTTT. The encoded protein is CASSLELGVGGTEAFF.